This T cell receptor beta chain was sequenced in a study of OX40 agonist ivuxolimab in advanced cancers. Across the study: Dosing consisted of intravenous ivuxolimab at 0.01 to 10 mg/kg every 2 weeks.

The study, taken as a whole, reports: Normalized T-cell clonal expansion was also low in some nonresponders. No determination was made of the antigen specificity of the expanded peripheral T cells.

The CDR3 extends over 15 amino acids. Germline V gene data show CDR1 as MNHNS and CDR2 as SASEGT. Trimming removed 10 bases from V and 1 base from J; junction bases left unmatched: 8. With regard to this clone: The target antigen is unknown.

Here immunoSEQ multiplex PCR was the method, and the copy in TCRdb shows in-frame clones only, minus some. The profile shows about 43,000 clones, 80% of them singletons. The sample here was CD4+ or CD8+ T cells sorted from blood, taken in a trial of the OX40 agonist ivuxolimab. The chain combines TRBV6-1 with TRBJ2-3; 10 bases match TRBD2. This receptor was taken from an adult with an advanced solid tumor such as melanoma, head and neck, liver or kidney cancer. The CDR3 region has the DNA TGTGCCACCGGGACTAGCGCCTTACGCACAGATACGCAGTATTTT. Amino acids: CATGTSALRTDTQYF.